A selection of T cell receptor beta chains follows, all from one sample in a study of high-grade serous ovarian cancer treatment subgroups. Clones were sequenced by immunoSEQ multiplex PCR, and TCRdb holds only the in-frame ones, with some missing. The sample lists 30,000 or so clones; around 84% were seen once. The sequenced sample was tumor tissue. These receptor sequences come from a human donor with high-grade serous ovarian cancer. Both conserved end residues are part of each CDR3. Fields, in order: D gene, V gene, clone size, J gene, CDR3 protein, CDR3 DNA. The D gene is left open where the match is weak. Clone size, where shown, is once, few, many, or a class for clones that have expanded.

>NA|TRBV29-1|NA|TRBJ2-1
CSVALLEQFF
TGCAGCGTTGCGTTGCTCGAGCAGTTCTTC
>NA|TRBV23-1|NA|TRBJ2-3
CASSPCVRPFITDTQYF
TGCGCCAGCAGCCCCTGTGTCCGGCCCTTTATCACAGATACGCAGTATTTT
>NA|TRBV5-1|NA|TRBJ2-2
CASSLDGPLAGELFF
TGCGCCAGCAGCTTGGACGGGCCTTTGGCCGGGGAGCTGTTTTTT
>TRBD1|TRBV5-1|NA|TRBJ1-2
CASSFGDRANYGYTF
TGCGCCAGCAGCTTTGGGGACAGGGCTAACTATGGCTACACCTTC
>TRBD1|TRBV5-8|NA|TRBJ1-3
CASSLVKGAIAGNTIYF
TGTGCCAGCAGCTTGGTTAAGGGGGCTATTGCTGGAAACACCATATATTTT
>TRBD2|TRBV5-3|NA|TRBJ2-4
CARSLTLVVAGGAWNIQYF
TGTGCCAGAAGCTTAACCCTGGTGGTAGCGGGAGGGGCCTGGAACATTCAGTACTTC
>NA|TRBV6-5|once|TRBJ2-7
CASSGVGGEQYF
TGTGCCAGCTCTGGGGTCGGGGGAGAGCAGTACTTC
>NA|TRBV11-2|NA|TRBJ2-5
CASSLYISLETQYF
TGTGCCAGCAGCTTGTACATATCCCTGGAGACCCAGTACTTC
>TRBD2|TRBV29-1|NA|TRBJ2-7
CSVGTSGPAYEQYF
TGCAGCGTTGGGACTAGCGGGCCTGCCTACGAGCAGTACTTC
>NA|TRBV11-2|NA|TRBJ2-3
CASSATVLAGSTDTQYF
TGTGCCAGCAGCGCCACGGTACTAGCTGGAAGCACAGATACGCAGTATTTT
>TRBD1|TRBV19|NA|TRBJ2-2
CASRPGQGSTGELFF
TGTGCCAGTAGACCGGGACAGGGGTCTACCGGGGAGCTGTTTTTT
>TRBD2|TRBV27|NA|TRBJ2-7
CASNPGGSYEQYF
TGTGCCAGCAACCCGGGAGGCTCCTACGAGCAGTACTTC
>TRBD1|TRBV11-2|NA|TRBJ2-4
CASSFFRDSKNIQYF
TGTGCCAGCAGCTTCTTCAGGGACAGCAAAAACATTCAGTACTTC
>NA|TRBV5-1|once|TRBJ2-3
CASSYPAPGAPTDTQYF
TGCGCCAGCAGCTACCCCGCTCCGGGAGCACCAACAGATACGCAGTATTTT
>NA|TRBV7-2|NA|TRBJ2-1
CASSLALGEQFF
TGTGCCAGCAGCTTAGCCTTAGGTGAGCAGTTCTTC
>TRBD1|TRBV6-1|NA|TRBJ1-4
CASSDRQGARRGEKLFF
TGTGCCAGCAGTGATCGGCAGGGGGCCCGGAGAGGTGAAAAACTGTTTTTT
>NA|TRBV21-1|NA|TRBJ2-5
CASSKKGNRDREETQYF
TGTGCCAGCAGCAAAAAGGGGAACCGGGACAGGGAAGAGACCCAGTACTTC
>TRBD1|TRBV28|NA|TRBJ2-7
CASRRRGQAFYEQYF
TGTGCCAGTCGAAGAAGAGGACAGGCATTCTACGAGCAGTACTTC
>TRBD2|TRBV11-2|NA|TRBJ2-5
CASSLGLWGETQYF
TGTGCCAGCAGCTTGGGACTATGGGGAGAGACCCAGTACTTC
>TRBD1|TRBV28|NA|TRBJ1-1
CASSGDRGFTEAFF
TGTGCCAGCAGTGGGGACAGGGGGTTTACTGAAGCTTTCTTT
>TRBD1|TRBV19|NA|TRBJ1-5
CASSIGTGANQPQHF
TGTGCCAGTAGTATAGGGACAGGAGCAAATCAGCCCCAGCATTTT
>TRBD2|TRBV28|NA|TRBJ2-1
CASDSSGRIDEQFF
TGTGCCAGCGATTCGAGCGGGAGGATCGATGAGCAGTTCTTC
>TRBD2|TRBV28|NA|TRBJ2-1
CASSSGGERYNEQFF
TGTGCCAGCAGTTCGGGGGGGGAACGCTACAATGAGCAGTTCTTC
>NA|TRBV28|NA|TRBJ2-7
CASRISQSYEQYF
TGTGCCAGCAGGATAAGTCAGTCCTACGAGCAGTACTTC
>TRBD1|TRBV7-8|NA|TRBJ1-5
CASSLERQGWQPQHF
TGTGCCAGCAGCTTAGAGCGACAGGGCTGGCAGCCCCAGCATTTT
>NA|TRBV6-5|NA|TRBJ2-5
CASSYSTRETQYF
TGTGCCAGCAGTTACTCGACGCGAGAGACCCAGTACTTC
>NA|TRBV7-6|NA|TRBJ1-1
CASSREVGNTEAFF
TGTGCCAGCAGCAGAGAGGTAGGGAACACTGAAGCTTTCTTT